This TCR beta chain was sequenced for a study of neoadjuvant nivolumab and ipilimumab in lung cancer. Profiled with immunoSEQ multiplex PCR; TCRdb holds only in-frame clones, not every one. The sample includes about 29,000 clones, approximately 83% of them seen just once. The trim removed 2 bases at V and 6 bases at J, leaving 0 bases unmatched. Germline CDR1 and CDR2: GTSNPN and SVGIG (reference sequence). The CDR3 is made up of 11 amino acids. The clonotype was recovered from an adult with non-small cell lung cancer. The sequencing here drew on tumor tissue, taken after neoadjuvant nivolumab, alone or with ipilimumab, at or shortly before surgery. The rearrangement joins TRBV30 to TRBJ2-7; 8 bases fit TRBD2. The CDR3 DNA follows: TGTGCCTGGAGTCGGGGGGGCGAGCAGTACTTC. This gives the protein CAWSRGGEQYF.